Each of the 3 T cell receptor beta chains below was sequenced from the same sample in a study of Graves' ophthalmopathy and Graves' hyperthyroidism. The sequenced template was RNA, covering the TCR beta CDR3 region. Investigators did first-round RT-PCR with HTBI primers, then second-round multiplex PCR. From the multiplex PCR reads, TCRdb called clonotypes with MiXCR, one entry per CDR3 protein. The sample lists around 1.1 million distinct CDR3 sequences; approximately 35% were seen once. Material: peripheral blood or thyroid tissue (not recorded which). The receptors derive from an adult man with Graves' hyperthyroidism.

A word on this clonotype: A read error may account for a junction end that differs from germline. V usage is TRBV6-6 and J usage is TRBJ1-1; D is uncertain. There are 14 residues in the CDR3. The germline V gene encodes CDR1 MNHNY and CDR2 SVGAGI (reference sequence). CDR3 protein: CASTYSTVYPRAFF. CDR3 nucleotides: TGTGCCAGCACTTACTCGACTGTGTACCCCCGGGCTTTCTTT.

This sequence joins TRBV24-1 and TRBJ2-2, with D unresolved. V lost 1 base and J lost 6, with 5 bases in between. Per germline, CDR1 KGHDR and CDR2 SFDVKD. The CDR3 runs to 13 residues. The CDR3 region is CATSDFPSGELFF. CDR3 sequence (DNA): TGTGCCACCAGTGATTTCCCATCCGGGGAGCTGTTTTTT.

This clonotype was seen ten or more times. This CDR3 reads CASSLGSRPNSPLHF. The CDR3 bases are TGTGCCAGCAGCCTAGGATCGCGGCCTAATTCACCCCTCCACTTT. This chain joins TRBV7-9 and TRBJ1-6; D gene uncertain. Germline lookup yields CDR1 SEHNR and CDR2 FQNEAQ (reference sequence). This CDR3 comprises 15 residues. Trimming removed 5 bases at V and 6 bases at J, with 14 bases between.